Sequencing of this T cell receptor beta chain was carried out in a study of blood T cells in healthy people across ages. For the second PCR, which ran for roughly 7 to 11 cycles, a sample-barcoded 5' primer and a J-beta primer mix were used. TCRdb redid the calling of the 5' RACE reads with MiXCR, one entry per CDR3 protein. The sample lists 800,000 to 950,000 distinct CDR3 sequences; 25% to 35% were seen once. This clonotype was observed a handful of times. V gave up 5 bases and J gave up 8 bases; unmatched junction bases: 4. CDR3 length: 13 amino acids. Germline-derived CDR1 and CDR2 are KGHSH and LQKENI. These data also formed part of another study, on T cells of mothers and their children. This second report adds: According to the study, all extracted RNA entered cDNA synthesis at roughly 1.5 ug per 15 ul.

The V and J genes are TRBV18 and TRBJ2-1, with TRBD1 matching 9 bases. This TCR was sampled from a woman between 35 and 50 years old in good health. Sequences were obtained from blood. The CDR3 nucleotides read TGTGCCAGCTCAACCCGACAGGGGGATGAGCAGTTCTTC. Translating gives CASSTRQGDEQFF.